Listed here are 21 T cell receptor beta chains from one sample, sequenced in a study of blood T cell repertoires in COVID-19. The table came from immunoSEQ multiplex PCR; TCRdb's copy has only in-frame clones and leaves some out. Of roughly 140,000 clones listed, approximately 78% are singletons. Material: peripheral blood. The receptors derive from an elderly woman with acute or convalescent COVID-19.

The chain recombines TRBV19 with TRBJ1-2; a weak D match, TRBD1 (5 bases). Trimming removed 5 bases from V and 4 bases from J, with 20 bases in between. CDR3 length equals 16 residues. Germline V gene lookup returns CDR1 LNHDA and CDR2 SQIVND (reference sequence). CDR3 sequence (DNA): TGTGCCAGTAGTCCCTACCCCTGGGCCCAGGGCTATGGCTACACCTTC. The encoded protein is CASSPYPWAQGYGYTF.

The chain uses TRBV7-9 and TRBJ2-7; 9 bases match TRBD1. The trim removed 0 bases at V and 4 bases at J, leaving 7 bases unmatched. The CDR3 runs to 16 residues. Germline V gene data show CDR1 as SEHNR and CDR2 as FQNEAQ (reference sequence). This CDR3 is CASSLAYRDRAYEQYF. CDR3 in DNA: TGTGCCAGCAGCTTAGCGTACCGGGACAGGGCTTACGAGCAGTACTTC.

This clone was picked up one time. This chain links TRBV3-1 (or the pseudogene TRBV3-2) with TRBJ1-6, with D possibly being TRBD1 (5 bases). Per the germline V gene, CDR1 is LGHDT and CDR2 is YNNKEL (reference sequence). Trimming left V 3 bases short and J 7 bases short, with 13 bases between. This CDR3 region has 15 residues. CDR3 nucleotides: TGTGCCAGCAGCCATGCAGGGATATTGAATTCACCCCTCCACTTT. Protein product: CASSHAGILNSPLHF.

V and J are TRBV6-6 and TRBJ2-7, with D perhaps matching TRBD1 (5 bases). In germline, CDR1 is MNHNY, CDR2 SVGAGI (reference sequence). V lost 5 bases and J 4 bases, leaving 15 bases between the germline ends. This CDR3 has 14 amino acids. CDR3 in amino acids: CASSRLSGSYEQYF. CDR3 DNA: TGTGCCAGCAGTCGTTTATCAGGGTCATACGAGCAGTACTTC.

The CDR3 reads CASSGALEVNTGELFF. The DNA of the CDR3 is TGTGCCAGCAGCGGCGCTCTAGAGGTGAACACCGGGGAGCTGTTTTTT. V is TRBV5-6 and J is TRBJ2-2, with D hard to call. V dropped 4 bases and J dropped 1 base, with 14 bases sitting between them. The CDR3 is 16 residues long. Germline-derived CDR1 and CDR2 are SGHDT and YYEEEE.

In DNA form, the CDR3 reads TGCGCCAGCAGCTTGGCGGGACAGACCCTCGAAGCTTTCTTT. Amino acids: CASSLAGQTLEAFF. The gene calls are TRBV5-1 and TRBJ1-1; 7 bases match TRBD1. CDR3 size: 14 residues. Germline V lookup: CDR1 SGHRS, CDR2 YFSETQ. The V and J ends lost 0 bases and 8 bases, in that order; junction bases with no gene match: 7.

CDR3 DNA: TGTGCCAGCAGCGCTTGGACAGGGGACGCCTACGAGCAGTACTTC. The encoded protein is CASSAWTGDAYEQYF. The chain combines TRBV7-9 with TRBJ2-7; 9 nucleotides agree with TRBD1. Trimming at V came to 5 bases and at J to 2 bases, leaving 7 bases not matched to a gene. The CDR3 extends over 15 amino acids. Germline CDR1 is SEHNR and CDR2 is FQNEAQ (reference sequence).

The chain has TRBV24-1 and TRBJ2-3; D is undetermined. The CDR3 length is 16 residues. CDR1 is KGHDR, CDR2 SFDVKD, per germline. Trimming shortened V by 6 bases and J by 4 bases, and 19 bases separated the two germline ends. CDR3 bases: TGTGCCACCAGTTCTAGGATCGGTAAAATGGCAGATACGCAGTATTTT. Translation: CATSSRIGKMADTQYF.

The chain has TRBV28 and TRBJ2-3; D call uncertain. Germline V gene lookup returns CDR1 MDHEN and CDR2 SYDVKM. Trimming took off 5 bases at V and 4 bases at J, with 4 bases between the two ends. The CDR3 is 11 residues long. CDR3 sequence (DNA): TGTGCCAGCAGTCCATCAGATACGCAGTATTTT. Its protein product is CASSPSDTQYF.

This clone has a handful of counts. The rearrangement links TRBV28 to TRBJ2-7, with TRBD1 matching over 12 bases. Germline values: CDR1 MDHEN, CDR2 SYDVKM. Unmatched junction bases numbered 7, after V lost 2 bases and J lost 5 bases. This CDR3 spans 16 amino acids. The CDR3 region has the DNA TGTGCCAGCAGTTTAGCAAGGGGACAGGGGGCTCACGAGCAGTACTTC. It specifies CASSLARGQGAHEQYF.

V usage is TRBV9 and J usage is TRBJ1-2; D is perhaps TRBD1 (6 bases). From germline, CDR1 is SGDLS and CDR2 YYNGEE. Trimming removed 3 bases at V and 4 bases at J, with 7 bases between. The CDR3 loop spans 12 amino acids. CDR3 nucleotide sequence: TGTGCCAGCAGCGGCAGGGGCTATGGCTACACCTTC. Translation: CASSGRGYGYTF.

In its sample, this clone was seen once. The genes are TRBV27 and TRBJ1-2, with 7 bases lining up with TRBD1. Germline V CDR1 and CDR2: MNHEY, SMNVEV (reference sequence). J gave up 6 bases and V 5 bases, and 15 bases lay outside the gene matches. This CDR3 is built from 16 residues. The CDR3 nucleotides are TGTGCCAGCAGTAAAACTGACAGGGTAAAGCGGAATGGCTACACCTTC. It encodes CASSKTDRVKRNGYTF.

The chain links TRBV11-1 to TRBJ1-4; D is possibly TRBD1 (5 bases). The V and J ends lost 3 bases and 6 bases respectively, with 14 bases between them. Per the germline V gene, CDR1 is SGHAT and CDR2 is FQDESV (reference sequence). This CDR3 has 15 residues. Here the CDR3 reads CASSFSPRVDEKLFF. For the CDR3, the DNA is TGTGCCAGCAGCTTCTCCCCCAGGGTTGATGAAAAACTGTTTTTT.

The chain links TRBV6-1 to TRBJ1-6; TRBD1 is a possible D gene (6 bases). The germline gives CDR1 MNHNS, CDR2 SASEGT. Trimming shortened V by 2 bases and J by 8 bases, and 16 bases separated the two germline ends. The CDR3 covers 16 residues. CDR3 bases: TGTGCCAGCAGTGAATTCGTACAGGGAGAATATTCACCCCTCCACTTT. It translates to CASSEFVQGEYSPLHF.

The chain joins TRBV5-1 to TRBJ2-3; 11 bases are shared with TRBD2. Germline values: CDR1 SGHRS, CDR2 YFSETQ. The CDR3 loop spans 15 amino acids. Trimming at V came to 4 bases and at J to 2 bases, leaving 3 bases not matched to a gene. The CDR3 DNA sequence: TGCGCCAGCAGCACTAGCGGGGGTATCACAGATACGCAGTATTTT. Its protein product is CASSTSGGITDTQYF.

The rearrangement uses TRBV7-9 and TRBJ1-5; no reliable D call. CDR1 SEHNR and CDR2 FQNEAQ come from the germline V gene (reference sequence). The CDR3 totals 13 residues. The germline V and J ends were trimmed by 1 base and 4 bases, with 5 bases remaining between them. The CDR3 sequence: CASSLGQNQPQHF. The CDR3 DNA follows: TGTGCCAGCAGCTTAGGACAAAATCAGCCCCAGCATTTT.

This clone was recorded only once. The chain couples TRBV5-1 to TRBJ2-5; D is perhaps TRBD1 (6 bases). V shed 1 base and J shed 4 bases, with 17 bases lying between them. The CDR3 spans 16 residues. Germline CDR1 reads SGHRS; CDR2 reads YFSETQ. CDR3 loop: CASSLPASGTRETQYF. CDR3 DNA: TGCGCCAGCAGCTTGCCAGCCTCCGGGACACGAGAGACCCAGTACTTC.

The rearrangement uses TRBV2 and TRBJ2-3, with TRBD2 matching 9 bases. This CDR3 comprises 15 residues. CDR1 SNHLY and CDR2 FYNNEI come from the germline V gene. V dropped 6 bases and J dropped 2; count of bases not matched to a gene: 6. The DNA for the CDR3 is TGTGCCAGCAGCGCTCGCGGGAGGGACACAGATACGCAGTATTTT. This sequence encodes CASSARGRDTDTQYF.

The V and J genes are TRBV15 and TRBJ2-5; a weak D match, TRBD1 (6 bases). Trimming took 0 bases from V and 1 from J, leaving 15 bases between them. The CDR3 covers 17 residues. Germline-derived CDR1 and CDR2 are LNHNV and YYDKDF (reference sequence). The CDR3 is CATSRDLSGQTQETQYF. CDR3 DNA: TGTGCCACCAGCAGAGATTTAAGTGGACAGACCCAAGAGACCCAGTACTTC.

The rearrangement uses TRBV6-5 and TRBJ2-1, with a weak D call TRBD1 (5 bases). Per the germline V gene, CDR1 is MNHEY and CDR2 is SVGAGI. Trimming stripped 8 bases from V and 0 bases from J, with 11 bases between. This CDR3 contains 14 residues. The CDR3 region is CASRQDNSYNEQFF. CDR3 DNA sequence: TGTGCCAGCCGGCAGGACAACTCCTACAATGAGCAGTTCTTC.

The chain is built from TRBV3-1 (or the pseudogene TRBV3-2) and TRBJ1-2; D is ambiguous. The length of the CDR3 is 14 residues. CDR1 and CDR2 (germline): LGHDT, YNNKEL (reference sequence). The V and J ends lost 1 base and 3 bases respectively, with 9 bases between them. DNA of the CDR3: TGTGCCAGCAGCCAAGCCCCGGGAGACTATGGCTACACCTTC. Protein: CASSQAPGDYGYTF.